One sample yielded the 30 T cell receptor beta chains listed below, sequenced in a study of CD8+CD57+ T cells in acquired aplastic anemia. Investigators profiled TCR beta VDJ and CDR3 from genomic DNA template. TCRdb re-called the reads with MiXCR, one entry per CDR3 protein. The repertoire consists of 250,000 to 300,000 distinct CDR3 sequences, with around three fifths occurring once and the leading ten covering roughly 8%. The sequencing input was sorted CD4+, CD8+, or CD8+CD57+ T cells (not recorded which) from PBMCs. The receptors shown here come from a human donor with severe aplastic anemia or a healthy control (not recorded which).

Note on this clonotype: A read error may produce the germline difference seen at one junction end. The DNA of the CDR3 is TGTGCCAGCCCTAGCGGGAGAGGAGAGACCCAGCACTTC. Encoded protein: CASPSGRGETQHF. This rearrangement joins TRBV7-8 to TRBJ2-5; 10 bases align to TRBD2. The CDR3 is made up of 13 amino acids. The germline V gene has CDR1 SGHVS and CDR2 FQNEAQ.

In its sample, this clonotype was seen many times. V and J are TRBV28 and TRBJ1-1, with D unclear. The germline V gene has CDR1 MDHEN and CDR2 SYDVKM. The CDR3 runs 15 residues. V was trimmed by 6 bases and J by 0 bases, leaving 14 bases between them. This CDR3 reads CASSQFAVMNTEAFF. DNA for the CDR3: TGTGCCAGCAGCCAGTTTGCAGTAATGAACACTGAAGCTTTCTTT.

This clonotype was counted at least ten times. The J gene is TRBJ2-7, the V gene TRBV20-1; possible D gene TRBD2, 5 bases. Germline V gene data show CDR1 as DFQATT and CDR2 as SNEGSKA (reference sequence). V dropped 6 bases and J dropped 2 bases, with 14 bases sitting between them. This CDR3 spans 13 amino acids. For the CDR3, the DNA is TGCAGTGCAAAACGGGGTCGGCCCTACGAGCAGTACTTC. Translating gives CSAKRGRPYEQYF.

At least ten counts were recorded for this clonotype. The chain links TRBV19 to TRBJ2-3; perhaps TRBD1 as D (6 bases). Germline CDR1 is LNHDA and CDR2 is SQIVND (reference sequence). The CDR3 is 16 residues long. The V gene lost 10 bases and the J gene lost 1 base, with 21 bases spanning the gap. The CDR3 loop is CATAADSGARTDTQYF. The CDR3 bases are TGTGCCACCGCCGCAGATTCAGGGGCCCGCACAGATACGCAGTATTTT.

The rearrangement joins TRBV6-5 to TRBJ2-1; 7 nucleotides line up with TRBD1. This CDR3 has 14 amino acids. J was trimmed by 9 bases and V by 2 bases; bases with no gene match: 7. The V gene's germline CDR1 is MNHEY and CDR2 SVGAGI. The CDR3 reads CASSYGTGEREQFF. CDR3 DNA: TGTGCCAGCAGTTACGGAACAGGGGAACGTGAGCAGTTCTTC.

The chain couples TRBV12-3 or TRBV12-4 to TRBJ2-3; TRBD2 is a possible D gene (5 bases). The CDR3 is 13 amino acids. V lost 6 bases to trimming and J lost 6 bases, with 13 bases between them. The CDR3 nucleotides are TGTGCCAGCAGCCCCGGAGGTTTCGATACGCAGTATTTT. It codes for CASSPGGFDTQYF.

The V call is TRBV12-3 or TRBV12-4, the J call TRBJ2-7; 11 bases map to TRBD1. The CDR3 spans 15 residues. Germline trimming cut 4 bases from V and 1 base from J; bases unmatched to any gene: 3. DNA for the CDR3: TGTGCCAGCAGTTGGGGGACAGGGGGGTCCTACGAGCAGTACTTC. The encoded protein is CASSWGTGGSYEQYF.

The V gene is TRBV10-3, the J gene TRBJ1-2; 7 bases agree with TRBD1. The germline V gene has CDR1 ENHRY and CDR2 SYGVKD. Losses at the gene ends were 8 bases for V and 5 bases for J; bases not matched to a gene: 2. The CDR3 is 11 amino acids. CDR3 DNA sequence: TGTGCCATCCGACAGGGTTATGGCTACACCTTC. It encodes CAIRQGYGYTF.

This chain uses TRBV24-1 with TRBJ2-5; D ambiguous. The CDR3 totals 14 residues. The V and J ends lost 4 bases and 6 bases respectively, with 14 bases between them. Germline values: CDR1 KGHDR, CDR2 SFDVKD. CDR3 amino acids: CATSDLGLTQTQYF. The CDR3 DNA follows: TGTGCCACCAGTGACCTGGGCCTCACGCAGACCCAGTACTTC.

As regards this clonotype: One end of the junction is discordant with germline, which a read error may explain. Here the CDR3 reads CASSFTSGGGETQYF. As DNA, the CDR3 is TGTGCTAGCAGCTTCACTAGCGGGGGGGGAGAGACCCAGTACTTC. V and J are TRBV7-7 and TRBJ2-5; 13 bases map to TRBD2. CDR3 length: 15 amino acids. The germline gives CDR1 SSHAT, CDR2 FNYEAQ (reference sequence).

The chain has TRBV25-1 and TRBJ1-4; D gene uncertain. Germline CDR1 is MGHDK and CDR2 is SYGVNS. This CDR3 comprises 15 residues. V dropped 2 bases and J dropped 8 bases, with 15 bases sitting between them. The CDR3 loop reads CASSERISGSEKLFF. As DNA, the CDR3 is TGTGCCAGCAGTGAACGAATAAGTGGCTCCGAAAAACTGTTTTTT. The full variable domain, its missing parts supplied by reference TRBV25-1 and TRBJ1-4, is EADIYQTPRYLVIGTGKKITLECSQTMGHDKMYWYQQDPGMELHLIHYSYGVNSTEKGDLSSESTVSRIRTEHFPLTLESARPSHTSQYLCASSERISGSEKLFFGSGTQLSVL.

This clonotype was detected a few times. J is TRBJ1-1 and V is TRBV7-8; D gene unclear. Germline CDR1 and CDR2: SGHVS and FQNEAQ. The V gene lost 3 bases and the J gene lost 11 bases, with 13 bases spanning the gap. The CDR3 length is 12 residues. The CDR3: CASSFPTAEAFF. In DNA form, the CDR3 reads TGTGCCAGCAGCTTTCCGACGGCCGAGGCTTTCTTT.

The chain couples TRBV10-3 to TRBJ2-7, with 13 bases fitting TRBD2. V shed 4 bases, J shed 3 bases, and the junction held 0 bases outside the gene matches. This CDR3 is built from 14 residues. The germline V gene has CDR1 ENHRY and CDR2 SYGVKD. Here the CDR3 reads CAISGTSGSYEQYF. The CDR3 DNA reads TGTGCCATCAGTGGGACTAGCGGGAGCTACGAGCAGTACTTC.

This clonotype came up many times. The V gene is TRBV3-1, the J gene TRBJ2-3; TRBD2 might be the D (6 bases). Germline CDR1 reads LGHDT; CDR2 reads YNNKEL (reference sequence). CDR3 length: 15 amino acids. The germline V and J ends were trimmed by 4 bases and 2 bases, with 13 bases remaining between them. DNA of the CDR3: TGTGCCAGCAGCCTGTTGGGGGGAACCACAGATACGCAGTATTTT. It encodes CASSLLGGTTDTQYF.

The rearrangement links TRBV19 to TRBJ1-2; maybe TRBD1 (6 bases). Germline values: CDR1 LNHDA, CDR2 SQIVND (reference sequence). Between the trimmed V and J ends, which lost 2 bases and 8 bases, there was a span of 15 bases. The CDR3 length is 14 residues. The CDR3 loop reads CASSIFTRGQGYTF. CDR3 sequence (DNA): TGTGCCAGTAGTATATTCACCAGGGGCCAAGGCTACACCTTC.

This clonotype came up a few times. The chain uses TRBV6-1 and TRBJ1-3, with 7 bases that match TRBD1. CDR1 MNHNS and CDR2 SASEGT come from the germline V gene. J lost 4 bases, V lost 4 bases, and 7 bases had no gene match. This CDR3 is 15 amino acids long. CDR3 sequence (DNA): TGTGCCAGCAGTGGAACAGGGGTCCGAGGAAACACCATATATTTT. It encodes CASSGTGVRGNTIYF.

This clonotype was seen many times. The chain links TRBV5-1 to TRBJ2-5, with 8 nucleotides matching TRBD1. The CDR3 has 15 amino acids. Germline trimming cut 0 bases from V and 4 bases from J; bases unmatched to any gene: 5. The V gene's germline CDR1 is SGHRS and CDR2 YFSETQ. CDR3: CASSLAGQDGETQYF. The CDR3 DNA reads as TGCGCCAGCAGCTTGGCGGGACAGGACGGAGAGACCCAGTACTTC.

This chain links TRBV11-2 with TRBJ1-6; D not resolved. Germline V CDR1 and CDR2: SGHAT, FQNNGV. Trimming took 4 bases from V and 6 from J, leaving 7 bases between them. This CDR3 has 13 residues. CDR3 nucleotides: TGTGCCAGCAGCTCCACAGCTAATTCACCCCTCCACTTT. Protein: CASSSTANSPLHF.

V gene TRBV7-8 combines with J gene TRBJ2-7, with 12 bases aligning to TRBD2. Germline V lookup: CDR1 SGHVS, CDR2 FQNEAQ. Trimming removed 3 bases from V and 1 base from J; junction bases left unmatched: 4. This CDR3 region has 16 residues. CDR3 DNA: TGTGCCAGCAGCTTCAGCGGACTAGCGGGATCCTACGAGCAGTACTTC. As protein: CASSFSGLAGSYEQYF. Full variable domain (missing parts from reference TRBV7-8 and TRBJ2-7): GAGVSQSPRYKVAKRGQDVALRCDPISGHVSLFWYQQALGQGPEFLTYFQNEAQLDKSGLPSDRFFAERPEGSVSTLKIQRTQQEDSAVYLCASSFSGLAGSYEQYFGPGTRLTVT.

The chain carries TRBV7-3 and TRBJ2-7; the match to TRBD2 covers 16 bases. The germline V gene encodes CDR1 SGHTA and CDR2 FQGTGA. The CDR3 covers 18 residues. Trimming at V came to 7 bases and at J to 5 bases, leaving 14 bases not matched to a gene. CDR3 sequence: CASNLGAGLAGGPHEQYF. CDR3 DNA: TGTGCCAGCAACCTCGGCGCGGGACTAGCGGGGGGGCCCCACGAGCAGTACTTC.

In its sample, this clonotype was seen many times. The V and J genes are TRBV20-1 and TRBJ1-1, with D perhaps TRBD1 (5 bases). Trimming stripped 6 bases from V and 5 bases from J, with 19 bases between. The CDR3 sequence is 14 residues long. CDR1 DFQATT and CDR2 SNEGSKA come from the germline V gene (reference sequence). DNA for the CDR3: TGCAGTGCCCGAACCGCTCTTGGGGGGACTGAAGCTTTCTTT. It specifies CSARTALGGTEAFF.

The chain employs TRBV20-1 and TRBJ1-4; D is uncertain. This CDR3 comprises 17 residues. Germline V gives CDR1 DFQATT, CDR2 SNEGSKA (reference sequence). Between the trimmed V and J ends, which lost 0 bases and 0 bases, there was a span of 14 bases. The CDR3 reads CSARDAGRQATNEKLFF. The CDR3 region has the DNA TGCAGTGCTAGAGATGCAGGCAGACAAGCAACTAATGAAAAACTGTTTTTT.

The CDR3 is CAISEAVIPYEQYF. The CDR3 region has the DNA TGTGCCATCAGCGAGGCGGTGATCCCCTACGAGCAGTACTTC. The chain employs TRBV10-3 and TRBJ2-7; D is undetermined. The ends were cut back, 6 bases at V and 2 bases at J, with 14 bases in the middle. This CDR3 has 14 amino acids. Germline loops: CDR1 ENHRY, CDR2 SYGVKD.

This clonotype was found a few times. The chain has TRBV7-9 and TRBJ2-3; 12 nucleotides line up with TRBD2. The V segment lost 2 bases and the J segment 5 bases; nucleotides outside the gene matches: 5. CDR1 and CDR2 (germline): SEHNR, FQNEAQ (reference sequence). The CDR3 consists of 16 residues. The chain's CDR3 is CASSLPTSGSEDTQYF. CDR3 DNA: TGTGCCAGCAGCTTACCGACTAGCGGGAGCGAAGATACGCAGTATTTT.

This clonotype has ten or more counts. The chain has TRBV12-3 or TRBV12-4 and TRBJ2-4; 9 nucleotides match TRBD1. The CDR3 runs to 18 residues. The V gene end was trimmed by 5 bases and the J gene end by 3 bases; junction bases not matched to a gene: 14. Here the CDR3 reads CASSPRDRVVLDKNIQYF. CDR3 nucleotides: TGTGCCAGCAGTCCCCGGGACAGGGTTGTTTTGGACAAAAACATTCAGTACTTC.

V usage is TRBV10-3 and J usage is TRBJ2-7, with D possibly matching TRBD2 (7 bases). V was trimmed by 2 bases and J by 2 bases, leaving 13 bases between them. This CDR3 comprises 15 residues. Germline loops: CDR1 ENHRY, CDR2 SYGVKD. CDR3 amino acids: CAISEALGGPYEQYF. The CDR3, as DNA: TGTGCCATCAGTGAGGCGCTCGGGGGGCCCTACGAGCAGTACTTC.

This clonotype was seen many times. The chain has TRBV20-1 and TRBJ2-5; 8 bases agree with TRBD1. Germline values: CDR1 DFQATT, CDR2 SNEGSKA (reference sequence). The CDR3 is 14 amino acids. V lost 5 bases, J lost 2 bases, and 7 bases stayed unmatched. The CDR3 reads CSALTGVGQETQYF. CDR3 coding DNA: TGCAGTGCTCTGACAGGGGTGGGGCAAGAGACCCAGTACTTC.

The DNA for the CDR3 is TGTGCCAGCAGATTACTCGGGACGAGCAATCAGCCCCAGCATTTT. Protein sequence: CASRLLGTSNQPQHF. The V call is TRBV6-2 or TRBV6-3, the J call TRBJ1-5; D is possibly TRBD1 (5 bases). The ends were cut back, 6 bases at V and 1 base at J, with 13 bases in the middle. CDR3 length equals 15 residues. The V gene's germline CDR1 is MNHEY and CDR2 SVGEGT.

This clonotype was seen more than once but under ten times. CDR3 coding DNA: TGTGCCAGCAGTGTAGGTGGGCCAACAGATACGCAGTATTTT. Translation: CASSVGGPTDTQYF. This chain connects TRBV25-1 to TRBJ2-3, with unresolved D. V was shortened by 4 bases and J by 3 bases, with 11 bases between the two germline ends. This CDR3 spans 14 amino acids. In germline, CDR1 is MGHDK, CDR2 SYGVNS.

The CDR3 protein is CSARLPGAHSYEQYF. The CDR3 DNA follows: TGCAGTGCTAGACTACCCGGTGCTCACTCCTACGAGCAGTACTTC. The chain recombines TRBV20-1 with TRBJ2-7, with D unclear. CDR1 and CDR2 (germline): DFQATT, SNEGSKA (reference sequence). There are 15 residues in the CDR3. Trimming took off 2 bases at V and 0 bases at J, with 14 bases between the two ends.